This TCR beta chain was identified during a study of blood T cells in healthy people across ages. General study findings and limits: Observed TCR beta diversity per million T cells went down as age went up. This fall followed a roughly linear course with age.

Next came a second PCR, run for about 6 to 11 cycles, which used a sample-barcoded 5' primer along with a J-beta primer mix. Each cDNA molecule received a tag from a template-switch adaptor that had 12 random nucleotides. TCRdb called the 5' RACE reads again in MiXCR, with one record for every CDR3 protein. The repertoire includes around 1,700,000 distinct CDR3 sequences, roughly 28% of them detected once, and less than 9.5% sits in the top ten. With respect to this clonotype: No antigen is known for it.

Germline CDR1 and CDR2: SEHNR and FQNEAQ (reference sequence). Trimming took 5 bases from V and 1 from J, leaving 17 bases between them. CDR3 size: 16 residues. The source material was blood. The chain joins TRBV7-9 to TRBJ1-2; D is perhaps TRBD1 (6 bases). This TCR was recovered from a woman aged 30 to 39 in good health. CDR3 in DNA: TGTGCCAGCAGCCCCGGGAGGGGGTCTGATAACTATGGCTACACCTTC. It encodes CASSPGRGSDNYGYTF.